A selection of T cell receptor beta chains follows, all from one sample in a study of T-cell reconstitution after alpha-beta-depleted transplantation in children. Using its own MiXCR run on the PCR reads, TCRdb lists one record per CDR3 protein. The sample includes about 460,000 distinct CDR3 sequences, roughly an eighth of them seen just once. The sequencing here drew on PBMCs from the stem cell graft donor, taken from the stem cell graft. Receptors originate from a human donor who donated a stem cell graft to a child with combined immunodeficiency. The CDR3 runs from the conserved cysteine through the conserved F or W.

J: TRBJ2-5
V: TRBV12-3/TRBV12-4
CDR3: CASSGLFEETQYF

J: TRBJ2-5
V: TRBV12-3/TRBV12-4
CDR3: CASRVVGGRGETQYF

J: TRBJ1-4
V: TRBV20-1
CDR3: CSAVIVGRREKLFF

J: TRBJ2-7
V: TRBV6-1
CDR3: CASSEGLWEQYF

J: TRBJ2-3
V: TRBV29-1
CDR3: CSVVQGGSHTDTQYF

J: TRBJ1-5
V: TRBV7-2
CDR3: CASSTDTGGHQPQHF

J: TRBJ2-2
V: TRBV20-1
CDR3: CSAREDRGTGELFF

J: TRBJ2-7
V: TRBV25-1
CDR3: CASSEYGTTYEQYF

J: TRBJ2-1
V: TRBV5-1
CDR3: CASKPTGVSSYNEQFF

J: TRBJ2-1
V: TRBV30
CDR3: CAWKGTSGYNEQFF

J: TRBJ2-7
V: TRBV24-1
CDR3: CATSDSGTYAEQYF

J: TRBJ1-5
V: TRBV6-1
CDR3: CASSDLLDQPQHF

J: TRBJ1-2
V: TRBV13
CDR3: CASSSGTHYGYTF

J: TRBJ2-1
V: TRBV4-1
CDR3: CASKRSSGGAGEQFF

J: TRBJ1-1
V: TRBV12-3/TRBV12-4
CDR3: CASSLGDLAEAFF